Listed below are T cell receptor beta chains from one sample, sequenced in a study of cytomegalovirus exposure and HLA in healthy donors. Some clones are missing from TCRdb's copy, which holds only in-frame ones; the method was immunoSEQ multiplex PCR. The sample contains about 76,000 clones, about 70% of which appear only once. Sequenced material: PBMCs. The receptor source for this set is a male donor in good health and CMV-seropositive. Both conserved end residues are part of each CDR3. The D gene is left open where the match is weak. Rows may omit the clone size; those that give it use once, few, many or a size class.

>TRBV18|NA|TRBJ2-7|NA
CASSPSTGPSYEQYF
TGTGCCAGCTCACCCTCCACAGGGCCGTCCTACGAGCAGTACTTC
>TRBV5-6|NA|TRBJ2-6|NA
CASSLGLVSGANVLTF
TGTGCCAGCAGCTTGGGCCTAGTTTCGGGGGCCAACGTCCTGACTTTC
>TRBV4-1|NA|TRBJ2-1|NA
CASSQDRVNEQFF
TGCGCCAGCAGCCAAGACAGGGTCAATGAGCAGTTCTTC
>TRBV7-8|NA|TRBJ2-3|TRBD1
CESTGYDRGSTDTQYF
TGTGAGAGCACCGGCTACGACAGGGGGTCCACAGATACGCAGTATTTT
>TRBV18|NA|TRBJ1-5|NA
CASSPEYSNQPQHF
TGTGCCAGCTCACCAGAGTATAGCAATCAGCCCCAGCATTTT
>TRBV27|NA|TRBJ2-3|NA
CASSSLGGSDTQYF
TGTGCCAGCAGTTCCCTGGGAGGTTCAGATACGCAGTATTTT
>TRBV19|few|TRBJ2-5|TRBD2
CASSATGLAGQETQYF
TGTGCCAGTAGTGCGACGGGACTAGCGGGGCAAGAGACCCAGTACTTC
>TRBV9|NA|TRBJ1-2|TRBD1
CASPGPGGMAYGYTF
TGTGCCAGTCCGGGTCCAGGGGGTATGGCCTATGGCTACACCTTC
>TRBV29-1|NA|TRBJ2-1|TRBD1
CSVRQGTGEQFF
TGCAGCGTGCGACAGGGAACGGGTGAGCAGTTCTTC
>TRBV4-3|once|TRBJ1-4|NA
CASSQKSWTATSEKLFF
TGCGCCAGCAGCCAAAAAAGCTGGACAGCAACTAGTGAAAAACTGTTTTTT
>TRBV5-1|NA|TRBJ2-3|TRBD1
CASRGTGLSTDTQYF
TGCGCCAGCCGAGGGACAGGACTCTCCACAGATACGCAGTATTTT
>TRBV5-1|NA|TRBJ1-6|TRBD1
CASSPDGDRNSPLHF
TGCGCCAGCAGCCCGGACGGGGACAGGAATTCACCCCTCCACTTT
>TRBV7-2|NA|TRBJ1-1|TRBD1
CASSLAAGGLNTEAFF
TGTGCCAGCAGCTTAGCGGCAGGGGGCTTAAACACTGAAGCTTTCTTT
>TRBV7-3|few|TRBJ1-1|TRBD1
CASSSTGGVEAFF
TGTGCCAGCAGCTCGACAGGGGGCGTTGAAGCTTTCTTT
>TRBV12-5|NA|TRBJ2-7|TRBD1
CASGLPLTGAPLSYEQYF
TGTGCTAGTGGTTTGCCTTTGACAGGGGCGCCCCTGTCCTACGAGCAGTACTTC
>TRBV18|few|TRBJ1-3|NA
CASSLASSGNTIYF
TGTGCCAGCTCATTGGCATCCTCTGGAAACACCATATATTTT
>TRBV20-1|NA|TRBJ1-2|NA
CSADWGGYTF
TGCAGTGCAGATTGGGGCGGCTACACCTTC
>TRBV30|NA|TRBJ2-6|TRBD1
CAWSVRQGALWANVLTF
TGTGCCTGGAGTGTAAGGCAGGGGGCGCTTTGGGCCAACGTCCTGACTTTC
>TRBV7-2|NA|TRBJ2-7|TRBD2
CASSRALGGGPREQYF
TGTGCCAGCAGCCGCGCTCTTGGCGGGGGTCCGAGGGAGCAGTACTTC
>TRBV5-1|NA|TRBJ1-2|TRBD1
CASSLGQGPNYGYTF
TGCGCCAGCAGCTTGGGACAGGGCCCAAACTATGGCTACACCTTC
>TRBV4-2|once|TRBJ2-1|TRBD2
CASSQVSGSKYEQFF
TGTGCCAGCAGCCAAGTTAGCGGGAGCAAATATGAGCAGTTCTTC
>TRBV5-1|NA|TRBJ2-3|TRBD1
CASSLGQGALTDTQYF
TGCGCCAGCAGCTTGGGTCAGGGGGCCCTCACAGATACGCAGTATTTT